The clone carrying this T cell receptor (beta chain) was counted between two and nine times. The source of the sample is a study of blood T cell repertoires in COVID-19. Participants were aged 18 to 89 years, lived in about two dozen US areas, and enrolled virtually. Data came from immunoSEQ multiplex PCR; TCRdb stores just in-frame clones and leaves some out. The sample records some 350,000 clones, about 90% being singletons. CDR1 is MNHEY, CDR2 SMNVEV, per germline (reference sequence). The CDR3 has 16 amino acids. V dropped 5 bases and J dropped 12; count of bases not matched to a gene: 16. What was sequenced was PBMCs or T cells enriched from blood (not recorded which). The chain links TRBV27 to TRBJ1-4; 9 positions agree with TRBD1. This sequence was found in a young man who had recovered from COVID-19. The CDR3 sequence: CASSAGPGQGNGELFF. The CDR3 bases are TGTGCCAGCAGTGCAGGGCCGGGACAGGGCAATGGAGAACTGTTTTTT.